The present T cell receptor beta chain was sequenced within a study of shared clonotypes between healthy human individuals. At least ten counts were recorded for this clone. J lost 3 bases, V lost 8 bases, and 8 bases had no gene match. The germline CDR1 and CDR2 sequences are MNHEY and SMNVEV (reference sequence). This CDR3 contains 16 residues. Profiling relied on immunoSEQ multiplex PCR, and the TCRdb table lists in-frame clones only, not all of them. There are about half a million clones in the sample; more than 70% occur only once, and around 12% lies in the top ten. The source is a woman aged 40 to 50 in good health. Some clones in this sample may be carry-over from other donors' samples. The rearrangement joins TRBV27 to TRBJ1-4; 11 nucleotides line up with TRBD1. Sequenced: PBMCs. CDR3 nucleotide sequence: TGTGCCAGCCGGGACAGGGGGACGGGGGCTAATGAAAAACTGTTTTTT. It codes for CASRDRGTGANEKLFF.